The T cell receptor beta chain under discussion was sequenced for a study of blood T cell repertoires in COVID-19. Germline V CDR1 and CDR2: SGHTA, FQGNSA. This CDR3 has 13 residues. J lost 4 bases, V lost 5 bases, and 4 bases had no gene match. Assay used: immunoSEQ multiplex PCR; TCRdb lists only in-frame clones, some missing. The sample consists of around 50,000 clones, roughly 89% of them appearing once. The sequenced material came from peripheral blood. The J gene is TRBJ2-5, the V gene TRBV7-2; TRBD2 agrees at 7 bases. This receptor was identified in a man aged 65 to 79 with active COVID-19. CDR3 residues: CASSVSGGETQYF. CDR3 in DNA: TGTGCCAGCAGCGTATCGGGAGGAGAGACCCAGTACTTC.